This TCR beta chain came from a study of blood T cell repertoires in COVID-19. Whole-study context: Acute-phase and convalescent COVID-19 samples originated in the United States, Italy and Spain.

This CDR3 has 15 amino acids. The V and J ends lost 6 bases and 6 bases, in that order; junction bases with no gene match: 4. Germline CDR1 and CDR2: SGHTA and FQGNSA. Libraries were prepared by immunoSEQ multiplex PCR; TCRdb keeps only in-frame clonotypes and omits some of them. The table lists roughly 450,000 clones, around 90% of them singletons, with about 0.6% in the top ten. Sequenced sample: PBMCs or T cells enriched from blood (not recorded which). The TCR sequence derives from a man aged 18 to 30 who had recovered from COVID-19. The chain couples TRBV7-2 to TRBJ2-1; 14 bases agree with TRBD2. The CDR3 bases are TGTGCCAGCAGGCCGGGACTAGCGGGAGTCAATGAGCAGTTCTTC. This sequence encodes CASRPGLAGVNEQFF. The variable domain in full, completed from reference TRBV7-2 and TRBJ2-1, reads GAGVSQSPSNKVTEKGKDVELRCDPISGHTALYWYRQSLGQGLEFLIYFQGNSAPDKSGLPSDRFSAERTGGSVSTLTIQRTQQEDSAVYLCASRPGLAGVNEQFFGPGTRLTVL.